This passage covers 5 T cell receptor beta chains from one sample sequenced in a study of cytomegalovirus exposure and HLA in healthy donors (dated by TCRdb to the late 2010s). Library construction relied on the immunoSEQ multiplex PCR assay. For the multiplex PCR, a mixture combining 60 forward primers for TCR Vbeta segments and 13 reverse primers for TCR Jbeta segments was used. This immuneACCESS table, as held by TCRdb, lists in-frame sequences with V and J called but not all clones. Of the missing ones, under half trace to an unresolved V gene in checked studies; the others have no known cause. The sample includes 150,000 to 190,000 clones, with about 85% observed a single time. The ten largest clones represent approximately 2.5% of the sample. Sequenced sample: PBMCs. The receptors originated from a young woman in good health and CMV-seronegative.

This chain connects TRBV5-4 to TRBJ2-1, with TRBD1 matching over 12 bases. Germline V gene sequence: CDR1 SGHNT, CDR2 YYREEE (reference sequence). V gave up 4 bases and J gave up 9 bases; unmatched junction bases: 8. The CDR3 is 15 residues long. CDR3 loop: CASSLPGQGAGEQFF. DNA for the CDR3: TGTGCCAGCAGCCTGCCGGGACAGGGGGCAGGTGAGCAGTTCTTC.

This chain joins TRBV2 and TRBJ1-6, with 7 bases fitting TRBD1. V lost 6 bases, J lost 6 bases, and 5 bases stayed unmatched. Germline V CDR1 and CDR2: SNHLY, FYNNEI. The CDR3 consists of 14 residues. CDR3 DNA: TGTGCCAGCAGCGCACAGGGGAGTAATTCACCCCTCCACTTT. This codes for CASSAQGSNSPLHF.

The V gene is TRBV19, the J gene TRBJ2-1; TRBD1 might be the D (5 bases). CDR1 and CDR2 (germline): LNHDA, SQIVND (reference sequence). The CDR3 spans 13 residues. Deletions cut 5 bases from V and 0 bases from J, with 5 bases between. CDR3 sequence reads: CASSDSSYNEQFF. The CDR3 DNA follows: TGTGCCAGTAGTGACAGCTCCTACAATGAGCAGTTCTTC.

The V call is TRBV21-1, the J call TRBJ2-7; the D call TRBD2 from the table was never checked on the DNA. TRBV21-1 is annotated as a pseudogene. CDR3 size: 17 residues. The CDR3 nucleotides are TGTGCCAGCAGCAAAGCTGATAGCGGGAGTGGTATCTACGAGCAGTACTTC. Translated, it gives CASSKADSGSGIYEQYF.

The chain links TRBV9 to TRBJ1-1; unclear D gene. Germline V gene lookup returns CDR1 SGDLS and CDR2 YYNGEE. V shed 2 bases and J shed 3 bases, with 8 bases lying between them. The CDR3 sequence is 13 residues long. CDR3 nucleotides: TGTGCCAGCAGCGTCGGGGAAGACACTGAAGCTTTCTTT. Protein sequence: CASSVGEDTEAFF.